The present TCR beta chain was sequenced within a study of blood T cells in healthy people across ages (dated by TCRdb to 2015 to 2017). Broadly, across the study: In model experiments, template switching captured roughly one uniquely barcoded TCR beta cDNA molecule for every two T cells. Donors were grouped into four age groups: young (average approximately 15 years), middle-aged (about 40), aged (around 66) and long-lived (over 80). The study analyzed two additional independent replicas of 1 million unique cDNA reads from the same blood draw for two donors, one aged 18 to 30 and one aged 80 or older. The study measured age-related changes in TCR beta repertoire diversity using deep sequencing normalized with unique cDNA molecular identifiers. Points the paper makes about the study in general: As age increased, observed TCR beta diversity per million T cells dropped in a roughly linear way, and a significant reduction was already evident by age 40. Compared with the aged group, more naive CD4+ T cells, fewer expanded clones and increased TCR diversity were shown by the long-lived group, suggesting age selection. Estimates of total diversity based on one million sequenced T cells were regarded as lower bounds and as underestimates. Because profiling used bulk unsorted PBMCs, naive and antigen-experienced compartments could not be compared conclusively. There was a strong correlation between observed TCR beta diversity and the percentage of naive T cells measured by flow cytometry. Donor CMV infection status was unknown, potentially confounding age-related changes in expanded clonotypes.

Systemically healthy Caucasian individuals from Russia, around 38 in total and aged about 6 to 100 years, were included as donors. Approximately 9.3 milliliters of peripheral blood were collected from each donor into EDTA-treated Vacutainer tubes. Ficoll-Paque density-gradient centrifugation was used to isolate PBMCs, with at least 7 million per sample. Total RNA was extracted from PBMCs with Trizol reagent, with at least 5 micrograms obtained per sample. For every donor, an aliquot of PBMCs went through flow cytometry to measure the percentages of naive CD45RAhigh/CD27high T cells. Turning to this clonotype: No cognate antigen has been identified for it. Base qualities are missing; no much larger clone stands one base away.

The method was 5' RACE. Sequencing took place on an Illumina HiSeq 2500. A second roughly 6 to 12 cycle PCR used a sample-barcoded 5' primer and a J-beta primer mix. A template-switch 5' adaptor carrying 12 random nucleotides introduced a unique molecular identifier onto each TCR beta cDNA molecule. At least 3 million CDR3-containing paired-end reads were obtained from each sample. First-strand cDNA was synthesized from all RNA with the Mint cDNA synthesis kit, primed by a TRBC-specific oligonucleotide. Following uracil-DNA glycosylase treatment, a first 18-cycle PCR with universal primers M1SS and BC2_uni_R was performed on all cDNA. In the paper's pipeline: Normalization of each sample was performed by random selection of 1 million high-quality reads, each carrying a distinct molecular identifier. Instead of being binned into consensus sequences, reads that shared molecular identifiers were thrown out. MiTCR, with a Q25 quality threshold and the strictest error-elimination algorithm, was used for CDR3 identification, clonotype clustering and error correction. A nonparametric unseen species model using Euler transformation provided a lower-bound estimate of total TCR beta diversity. TCRdb trimmed public reads at Q25 via fastp, called clones via MiXCR and kept in-frame beta chains. Records with the same CDR3 protein are collapsed into one entry carrying the most frequent genes and DNA. The V and J calls follow TCRdb's processing rather than the paper's. The sample contains approximately 780,000 distinct CDR3 sequences, around a quarter of them found a single time. The ten biggest clones cover around 3% of the sample.

These data are also associated with another study on T cells of mothers and their children. As the second publication notes: Nine systemically healthy Caucasian individuals served as donors, namely three mothers together with their six children. cDNA synthesis used all of the extracted RNA, with roughly 1.5 ug of RNA in each 15 ul reaction. Sample barcodes and 2-4 random nucleotides were added via the M1S primer in the second PCR. Over 9.5 million TCR beta CDR3 reads were obtained for each mother, and about 3 million reads were obtained for each child. TCR recombination output is similarly shaped by thymic selection in related and unrelated pairs, with a minor effect exerted by inherited differences. Normalized repertoire overlap in related mother-child pairs was always slightly higher than in unrelated mother-child pairs, but the difference was never significant. No persistent microchimeric T cell clones were found, with a detection sensitivity of approximately 100 clones per million clonotypes. In the study, deep NGS was used to compare the TCR beta repertoires of mothers and children, and features distinguishing related mother-child pairs from unrelated individuals were sought. Mothers averaged about 40 +/- 4 years of age and children averaged about 12 +/- 4 years. After adapter ligation with NEBNext reagents, the libraries were sequenced on Illumina HiSeq 2000 with 100+100 nt paired-end reads. Mother and child libraries were prepared a month apart and sequenced in separate runs to prevent cross-contamination. Each donor had between roughly 500,000 and 2,100,000 distinct TCR beta clonotypes identified. Naive TCR beta clonotypes were estimated from low-frequency clonotypes matched to each donor's FACS-determined naive share, without sorting.

The sequencing sample was made of blood. The receptor was derived from a boy aged 10-17 years in good health.

The CDR3 in this case is CASSYSAQGNGARETQYF. The nucleotide sequence is given as TGTGCCAGCAGTTACTCGGCTCAGGGGAATGGGGCTCGAGAGACCCAGTACTTC. The chain uses TRBV6-5 and TRBJ2-5, and the D gene may be TRBD1, 6 bases matching. CDR1 and CDR2, per the germline V gene, are MNHEY and SVGAGI. V was cut back by 0 bases and J by 4 bases, leaving a gap of 21 bases between them. There are 18 amino acids in the CDR3, from cysteine to phenylalanine inclusive. Here the CDR3 DNA is all that survives: 54 bases in frame from base 1.